What follows are 22 T cell receptor beta chains derived from one specimen sequenced in a study of blood T cell repertoires in COVID-19. Profiling relied on immunoSEQ multiplex PCR, and the TCRdb table lists in-frame clones only, not all of them. The table lists around 94,000 clones, roughly 84% of them singletons. The sample consisted of peripheral blood. The receptors were sampled from a man aged 55 to 70 with acute or convalescent COVID-19.

Here the CDR3 DNA reads TGTGCCTGGAGCGAGGACACCCGGCGGGGAGATACGCAGTATTTT. Translated: CAWSEDTRRGDTQYF. The chain employs TRBV30 and TRBJ2-3, with TRBD2 as a possible D gene (6 bases). The V gene lost 3 bases and the J gene lost 5 bases, with 18 bases spanning the gap. Germline V gene sequence: CDR1 GTSNPN, CDR2 SVGIG (reference sequence). There are 15 residues in the CDR3.

This clone was observed a handful of times. The V call is TRBV3-1 (or the pseudogene TRBV3-2), the J call TRBJ1-1, with 7 positions matching TRBD1. Trimming cost V 0 bases and J 5 bases; bases outside gene matches: 6. This CDR3 has 15 residues. Germline CDR1 reads LGHDT; CDR2 reads YNNKEL (reference sequence). CDR3 loop: CASSQEDRVGTEAFF. The CDR3 DNA follows: TGTGCCAGCAGCCAAGAAGACAGGGTAGGGACTGAAGCTTTCTTT.

The J gene is TRBJ1-6, the V gene TRBV9; 7 positions agree with TRBD1. The V gene's germline CDR1 is SGDLS and CDR2 YYNGEE. Trimming removed 4 bases from V and 5 bases from J; junction bases left unmatched: 6. CDR3 size: 15 residues. The DNA for the CDR3 is TGTGCCAGCAGCCGGGACAGAGGGAATAATTCACCCCTCCACTTT. It specifies CASSRDRGNNSPLHF.

A single count supports this clone. The rearrangement links TRBV27 to TRBJ2-3, with TRBD1 matching over 7 bases. Germline CDR1 and CDR2: MNHEY and SMNVEV (reference sequence). The CDR3 sequence is 14 residues long. V shed 6 bases and J 0 bases; nucleotides not matched to a gene: 3. CDR3 loop: CASSGTESTDTQYF. The CDR3, as DNA: TGTGCCAGCAGCGGGACAGAAAGCACAGATACGCAGTATTTT.

The chain employs TRBV7-9 and TRBJ2-1, with a possible D match to TRBD2 (5 bases). Germline values: CDR1 SEHNR, CDR2 FQNEAQ (reference sequence). The CDR3 loop spans 17 amino acids. Trimming took 5 bases from V and 0 from J, leaving 17 bases between them. CDR3: CASSPWTAISSYNEQFF. The CDR3 bases are TGTGCCAGCAGCCCTTGGACTGCCATAAGCTCCTACAATGAGCAGTTCTTC.

This chain uses TRBV5-6 with TRBJ2-7; TRBD1 matches at 7 bases. Germline V CDR1 and CDR2: SGHDT, YYEEEE. Trimming at V came to 3 bases and at J to 11 bases, leaving 5 bases not matched to a gene. The CDR3 consists of 11 residues. The CDR3 loop reads CASSSDRVEYF. The CDR3, as DNA: TGTGCCAGCAGCTCAGACAGGGTTGAGTACTTC.

The genes are TRBV29-1 and TRBJ1-2; D is perhaps TRBD1 (6 bases). The CDR3 runs 13 residues. The V and J ends lost 7 bases and 4 bases respectively, with 16 bases between them. Germline CDR1 SQVTM, CDR2 ANQGSEA. In DNA form, the CDR3 reads TGCAGCGGCGAGGACAGAGATTTCTATGGCTACACCTTC. Amino acids: CSGEDRDFYGYTF. Using reference TRBV29-1 and TRBJ1-2 for the parts outside the CDR3, the full variable domain is SAVISQKPSRDICQRGTSLTIQCQVDSQVTMMFWYRQQPGQSLTLIATANQGSEATYESGFVIDKFPISRPNLTFSTLTVSNMSPEDSSIYLCSGEDRDFYGYTFGSGTRLTVV.

The rearrangement uses TRBV27 and TRBJ1-1; 7 positions agree with TRBD1. Germline V gives CDR1 MNHEY, CDR2 SMNVEV (reference sequence). CDR3 length: 16 residues. The ends lost 6 bases at V and 4 bases at J; junction bases unmatched: 14. The CDR3 protein is CASSRTLTGVITEAFF. As DNA, the CDR3 is TGTGCCAGCAGCCGAACTTTAACAGGGGTGATCACTGAAGCTTTCTTT.

This clone has only one observation. V and J are TRBV12-5 and TRBJ2-6; 7 bases agree with TRBD1. The germline CDR1 and CDR2 sequences are LGHNT and FRNRAP. This CDR3 comprises 17 residues. The V and J ends lost 5 bases and 0 bases, in that order; junction bases with no gene match: 7. The CDR3 loop reads CASGRTGLSSGANVLTF. The DNA for the CDR3 is TGTGCTAGTGGTCGGACAGGACTTAGCTCTGGGGCCAACGTCCTGACTTTC.

CDR3 coding DNA: TGTGCCAGTAGCCCGACAGGAGTTAATTCACCCCTCCACTTT. It translates to CASSPTGVNSPLHF. The chain is built from TRBV19 and TRBJ1-6; TRBD1 is a possible D gene (6 bases). Germline V gene lookup returns CDR1 LNHDA and CDR2 SQIVND (reference sequence). The length of the CDR3 is 14 residues. Deletions cut 6 bases from V and 6 bases from J, with 12 bases between.

The rearrangement uses TRBV7-9 and TRBJ2-7, with TRBD1 matching over 7 bases. The V and J ends lost 4 bases and 3 bases, in that order; junction bases with no gene match: 6. The CDR3 extends over 14 amino acids. In germline, CDR1 is SEHNR, CDR2 FQNEAQ (reference sequence). CDR3 nucleotides: TGTGCCAGCAGCTCCTCCGGGACAGACTACGAGCAGTACTTC. Its translation: CASSSSGTDYEQYF.

The chain carries TRBV2 and TRBJ1-2, with a weak D call TRBD1 (5 bases). CDR3 size: 14 residues. V was clipped by 6 bases and J by 3 bases, with 14 bases between them. Germline V gene lookup returns CDR1 SNHLY and CDR2 FYNNEI. The CDR3 DNA reads as TGTGCCAGCAGGGGTGACAGTCACCACTATGGCTACACCTTC. It codes for CASRGDSHHYGYTF.

The rearrangement joins TRBV19 to TRBJ2-7, with 10 nucleotides matching TRBD1. The CDR3 consists of 15 residues. Germline V gene sequence: CDR1 LNHDA, CDR2 SQIVND (reference sequence). With V trimmed by 5 bases and J by 4 bases, 8 bases remained unmatched. The DNA for the CDR3 is TGTGCCAGTAGTGTCTCCGGGACAGGGGTTTACGAGCAGTACTTC. Its protein product is CASSVSGTGVYEQYF.

V is TRBV30 and J is TRBJ1-1; 7 bases match TRBD1. Germline V lookup: CDR1 GTSNPN, CDR2 SVGIG (reference sequence). This CDR3 comprises 14 residues. J was trimmed by 4 bases and V by 0 bases; bases with no gene match: 5. CDR3 nucleotides: TGTGCCTGGAGTGTCGACAGGGCGACCACTGAAGCTTTCTTT. Its translation: CAWSVDRATTEAFF.

This clone has only one observation. V usage is TRBV9 and J usage is TRBJ2-5; TRBD2 agrees at 12 bases. The CDR3 consists of 15 residues. J gave up 1 base and V 4 bases, and 2 bases lay outside the gene matches. The germline gives CDR1 SGDLS, CDR2 YYNGEE. CDR3 nucleotide sequence: TGTGCCAGCAGCCCACTAGCGGGGGGCCAAGAGACCCAGTACTTC. Its protein is CASSPLAGGQETQYF.

DNA for the CDR3: TGTGCCACCAGTGATACCCTTTCGGACAGGGGATGGAATGAGCAGTTCTTC. It is translated as CATSDTLSDRGWNEQFF. This chain uses TRBV24-1 with TRBJ2-1; 9 bases fit TRBD1. Trimming removed 3 bases from V and 7 bases from J; junction bases left unmatched: 12. This CDR3 has 17 amino acids. Looked up from germline, CDR1 is KGHDR and CDR2 is SFDVKD.

This clone has a single count. The CDR3 reads CASSVRQGAGTQYF. For the CDR3, the DNA is TGTGCCAGCAGTGTGAGACAGGGGGCAGGGACCCAGTACTTC. This chain links TRBV2 with TRBJ2-5; 10 bases match TRBD1. V dropped 4 bases and J dropped 7; count of bases not matched to a gene: 6. Per the germline V gene, CDR1 is SNHLY and CDR2 is FYNNEI. The CDR3 contains 14 residues.

This clone came up once. This chain links TRBV5-1 with TRBJ2-5; TRBD1 agrees at 8 bases. Germline CDR1 and CDR2: SGHRS and YFSETQ. The junction had 5 bases not matched to a gene; V was cut back by 5 bases and J by 2 bases. The CDR3 has 14 amino acids. In nucleotides, the CDR3 is TGCGCCAGCAGTCCCGGGACAGGACAAGAGACCCAGTACTTC. Protein sequence: CASSPGTGQETQYF.

V and J are TRBV6-5 and TRBJ2-7; possible D gene TRBD1, 7 bases. CDR3 length: 15 residues. CDR1 is MNHEY, CDR2 SVGAGI, per germline. V was trimmed by 2 bases and J by 1 base, leaving 12 bases between them. CDR3 amino acids: CASSYRGTASYEQYF. For the CDR3, the DNA is TGTGCCAGCAGTTACCGGGGGACAGCGTCCTACGAGCAGTACTTC.

This chain links TRBV29-1 with TRBJ2-2; perhaps TRBD1 as D (5 bases). The CDR3 covers 13 residues. Germline CDR1 SQVTM, CDR2 ANQGSEA. The V end was cut by 4 bases, the J end by 0 bases, with 6 bases between. The CDR3 region is CSVGTTNTGELFF. CDR3 DNA: TGCAGCGTTGGGACAACGAACACCGGGGAGCTGTTTTTT.

This chain connects TRBV11-2 to TRBJ1-1; D possibly corresponds to TRBD1 (5 bases). The V end lost 6 bases, the J end lost 1 base, and 24 bases lay between the germline ends. CDR1 and CDR2 from the germline V gene are SGHAT and FQNNGV. This CDR3 contains 18 residues. CDR3 DNA sequence: TGTGCCAGCAGGACTGTCGAGCGGGACCGAGGTCGGAACACTGAAGCTTTCTTT. Its translation: CASRTVERDRGRNTEAFF.

A remark on this clone: One junction end disagrees with the germline gene, perhaps due to a read error. This rearrangement joins TRBV5-1 to TRBJ1-2, with D possibly matching TRBD1 (5 bases). CDR1 is SGHRS, CDR2 YFSETQ, per germline. CDR3 length: 13 amino acids. The DNA of the CDR3 is TGCGCCAGCAGCCTCGGGGGTAACGATGGCTACACCTTC. Its protein product is CASSLGGNDGYTF.